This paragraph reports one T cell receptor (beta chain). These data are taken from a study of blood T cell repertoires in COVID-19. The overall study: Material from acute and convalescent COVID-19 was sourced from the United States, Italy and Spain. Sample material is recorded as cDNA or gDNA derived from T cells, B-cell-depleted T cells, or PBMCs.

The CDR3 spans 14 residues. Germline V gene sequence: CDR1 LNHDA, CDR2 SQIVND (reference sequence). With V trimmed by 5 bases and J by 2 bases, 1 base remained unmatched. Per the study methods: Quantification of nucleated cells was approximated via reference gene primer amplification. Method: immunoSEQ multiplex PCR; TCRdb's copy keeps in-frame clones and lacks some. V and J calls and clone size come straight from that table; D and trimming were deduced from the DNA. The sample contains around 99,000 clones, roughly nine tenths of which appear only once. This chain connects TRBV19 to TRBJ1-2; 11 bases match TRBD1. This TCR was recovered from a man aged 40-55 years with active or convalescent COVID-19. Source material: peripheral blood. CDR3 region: CASSWTGGNYGYTF. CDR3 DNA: TGTGCCAGTAGTTGGACAGGGGGCAACTATGGCTACACCTTC.